This T cell receptor (beta chain) was identified during a study of HIV-infected patients and healthy controls. Study-level points and caveats: Compared with healthy controls, HIV-infected patients showed less CDR3 sharing between individuals.

Reverse transcription used about 510 ng RNA and constant-region primers for alpha and beta. Each of the alpha and beta chains got its own library through chain-specific third strand synthesis with indices. Second strand DNA was synthesized using a primer at the SP2 site. TCRdb reanalysed the 5' RACE reads using MiXCR and keeps one entry per CDR3 protein. The sample carries 13,000 or so distinct CDR3 sequences, roughly a tenth recorded once. Remarks on this clonotype: Its matching antigen is unknown.

All unsorted peripheral T cells were captured because whole blood was used without fractionation. CDR3 length: 14 residues. Trimming pared 6 bases from V and 7 bases from J, leaving 16 bases between. Germline V gene data show CDR1 as SEHNR and CDR2 as FQNEAQ (reference sequence). The receptor was isolated from an adult in good health. V usage is TRBV7-9 and J usage is TRBJ1-5; a possible D gene is TRBD1 (5 bases). Sequences were obtained from blood. CDR3 bases: TGTGCCAGCAGTCCGGCCCCCCCAGGGCAGCCCCAGCATTTT. It is translated as CASSPAPPGQPQHF.